This T cell receptor (beta chain) was identified in a study of PD-L1 blockade in urothelial cancer. About the research overall: Treatment start was followed by blood analysis at 3 weeks (second dose) and again at 6 weeks.

The method was immunoSEQ multiplex PCR; TCRdb's version includes in-frame clones alone and lacks a portion of them. The sample lists some 46,000 clones; around 84% were seen once. Time point denoted: pretreatment peripheral blood. The CDR3 runs to 15 residues. Germline loops: CDR1 MNHNY, CDR2 SVGAGI (reference sequence). Trimming at V came to 3 bases and at J to 4 bases, leaving 8 bases not matched to a gene. Source: PBMCs, taken around atezolizumab (anti-PD-L1) treatment. J is TRBJ1-1 and V is TRBV6-6, with TRBD1 matching over 7 bases. The clonotype was recovered from a man aged 55 to 70 with urothelial cancer. In DNA form, the CDR3 reads TGTGCCAGCAGTTATAGACAGGGAGAGGGCACTGAAGCTTTCTTT. Amino acid sequence: CASSYRQGEGTEAFF.